This TCR beta chain was obtained from a study of blood T cell dynamics during melanoma immunotherapy. General study points: Whether repertoire-driving clones were melanoma-specific could not be determined.

As regards this clone: The antigen remains unidentified.

Repertoires were generated with immunoSEQ multiplex PCR, while TCRdb's copy carries only in-frame clones and drops some. The table has 950 to 1,300 clones, 65% to 90% seen once. Time point noted: week 3, after first cycle of checkpoint inhibitor. Blood was drawn before treatment and at week 3 after checkpoint blockade. No patient had earlier systemic cancer treatment, concurrent immunosuppressants, or another active cancer. The material was cell-free DNA from blood, obtained from a patient treated with checkpoint blockade. This receptor was identified in a human donor with melanoma.

The CDR3 reads CASSEDLLAGGTGELFF. The CDR3, as DNA: TGTGCCAGCAGTGAAGATTTACTAGCGGGCGGAACCGGGGAGCTGTTTTTT. This rearrangement joins TRBV2 to TRBJ2-2; 9 bases map to TRBD2. The ends lost 1 base at V and 5 bases at J; junction bases unmatched: 8. The germline V gene encodes CDR1 SNHLY and CDR2 FYNNEI. The length of the CDR3 is 17 residues. The whole variable domain, filled in from reference TRBV2 and TRBJ2-2, reads EPEVTQTPSHQVTQMGQEVILRCVPISNHLYFYWYRQILGQKVEFLVSFYNNEISEKSEIFDDQFSVERPDGSNFTLKIRSTKLEDSAMYFCASSEDLLAGGTGELFFGEGSRLTVL.